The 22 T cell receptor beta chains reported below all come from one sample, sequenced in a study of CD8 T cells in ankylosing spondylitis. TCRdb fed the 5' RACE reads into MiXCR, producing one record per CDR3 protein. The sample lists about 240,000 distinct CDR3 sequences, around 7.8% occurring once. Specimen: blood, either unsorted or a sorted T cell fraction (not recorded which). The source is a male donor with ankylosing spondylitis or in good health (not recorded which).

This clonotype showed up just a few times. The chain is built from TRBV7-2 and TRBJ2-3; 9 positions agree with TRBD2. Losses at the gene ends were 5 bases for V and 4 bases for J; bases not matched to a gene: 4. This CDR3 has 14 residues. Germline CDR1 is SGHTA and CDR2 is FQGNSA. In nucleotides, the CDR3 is TGTGCCAGCAGCCCGGGGACTAGCCCAGATACGCAGTATTTT. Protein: CASSPGTSPDTQYF.

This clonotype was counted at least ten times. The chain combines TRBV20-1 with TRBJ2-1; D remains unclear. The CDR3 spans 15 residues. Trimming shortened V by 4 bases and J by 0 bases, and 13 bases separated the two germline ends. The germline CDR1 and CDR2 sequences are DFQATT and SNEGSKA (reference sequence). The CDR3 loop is CSAITSLSSYNEQFF. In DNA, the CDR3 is TGCAGTGCTATTACTTCCTTGAGCTCCTACAATGAGCAGTTCTTC.

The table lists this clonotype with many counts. CDR3 residues: CASRQSGRGTEQFF. CDR3 sequence (DNA): TGTGCCAGCAGACAAAGCGGGAGGGGGACTGAGCAGTTCTTC. This chain uses TRBV3-1 with TRBJ2-1; 10 nucleotides match TRBD2. The ends lost 6 bases at V and 9 bases at J; junction bases unmatched: 8. Germline assignment: CDR1 LGHDT and CDR2 YNNKEL (reference sequence). The CDR3 totals 14 residues.

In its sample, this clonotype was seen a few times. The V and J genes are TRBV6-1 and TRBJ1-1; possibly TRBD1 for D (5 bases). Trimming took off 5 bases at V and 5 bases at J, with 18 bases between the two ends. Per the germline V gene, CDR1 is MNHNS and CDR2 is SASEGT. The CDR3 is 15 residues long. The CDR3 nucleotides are TGTGCCAGCAGTCCCTCCCCGGGTGGGGGAACTGAAGCTTTCTTT. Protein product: CASSPSPGGGTEAFF.

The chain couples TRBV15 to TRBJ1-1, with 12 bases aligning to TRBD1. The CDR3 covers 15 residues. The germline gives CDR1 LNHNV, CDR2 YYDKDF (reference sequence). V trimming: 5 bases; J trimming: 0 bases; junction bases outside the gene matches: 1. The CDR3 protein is CATSGDRGLNTEAFF. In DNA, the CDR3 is TGTGCCACCAGCGGGGACAGGGGGCTGAACACTGAAGCTTTCTTT.

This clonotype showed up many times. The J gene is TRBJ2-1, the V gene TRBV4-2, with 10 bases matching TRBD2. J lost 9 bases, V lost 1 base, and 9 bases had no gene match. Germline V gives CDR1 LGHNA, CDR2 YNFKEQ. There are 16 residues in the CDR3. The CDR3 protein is CASSQGASGSGSEQFF. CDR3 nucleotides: TGTGCCAGCAGCCAAGGTGCTAGCGGGAGTGGGAGTGAGCAGTTCTTC.

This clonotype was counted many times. The CDR3 bases are TGCAGTGCTAGAGAGGGGCGCTCCTACGAGCAGTACTTC. Translating it yields CSAREGRSYEQYF. The gene calls are TRBV20-1 and TRBJ2-7; D is perhaps TRBD1 (5 bases). The length of the CDR3 is 13 residues. The germline gives CDR1 DFQATT, CDR2 SNEGSKA (reference sequence). Trimming took off 0 bases at V and 0 bases at J, with 6 bases between the two ends.

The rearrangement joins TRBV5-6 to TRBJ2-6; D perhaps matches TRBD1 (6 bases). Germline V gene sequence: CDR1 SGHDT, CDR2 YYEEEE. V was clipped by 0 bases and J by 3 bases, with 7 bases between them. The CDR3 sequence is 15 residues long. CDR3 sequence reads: CASSLARGGANVLTF. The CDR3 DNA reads TGTGCCAGCAGCTTGGCCAGGGGTGGGGCCAACGTCCTGACTTTC.

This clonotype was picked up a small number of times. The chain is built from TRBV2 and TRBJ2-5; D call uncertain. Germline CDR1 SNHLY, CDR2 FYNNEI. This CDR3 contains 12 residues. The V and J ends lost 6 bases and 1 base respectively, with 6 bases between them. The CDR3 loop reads CASRSSQETQYF. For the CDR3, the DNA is TGTGCCAGCAGAAGTTCCCAAGAGACCCAGTACTTC.

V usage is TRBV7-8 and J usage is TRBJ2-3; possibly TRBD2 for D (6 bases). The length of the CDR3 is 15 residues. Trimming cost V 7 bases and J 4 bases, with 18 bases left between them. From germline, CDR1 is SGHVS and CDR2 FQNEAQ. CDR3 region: CASTLGGRYADTQYF. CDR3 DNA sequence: TGTGCCAGCACCCTGGGGGGTCGGTACGCAGATACGCAGTATTTT.

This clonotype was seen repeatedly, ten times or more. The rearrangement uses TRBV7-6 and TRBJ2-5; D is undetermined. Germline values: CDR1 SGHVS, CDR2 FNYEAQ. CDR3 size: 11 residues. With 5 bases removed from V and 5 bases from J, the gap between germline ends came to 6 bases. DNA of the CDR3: TGTGCCAGCAGCCACCTGGAGACCCAGTACTTC. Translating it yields CASSHLETQYF.

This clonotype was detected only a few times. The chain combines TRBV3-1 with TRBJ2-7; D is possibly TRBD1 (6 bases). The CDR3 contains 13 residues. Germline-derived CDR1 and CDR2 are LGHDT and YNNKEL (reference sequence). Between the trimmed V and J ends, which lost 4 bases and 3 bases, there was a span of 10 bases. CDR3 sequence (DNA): TGTGCCAGCAGCCCAGGGGCCAGCTACGAGCAGTACTTC. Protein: CASSPGASYEQYF.

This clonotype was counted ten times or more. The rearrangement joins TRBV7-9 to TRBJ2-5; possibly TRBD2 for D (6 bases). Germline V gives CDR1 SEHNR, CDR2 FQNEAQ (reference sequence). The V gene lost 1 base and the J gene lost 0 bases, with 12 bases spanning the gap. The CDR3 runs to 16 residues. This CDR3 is CASSLGRVQYQETQYF. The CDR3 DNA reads TGTGCCAGCAGCTTAGGGAGGGTCCAGTACCAAGAGACCCAGTACTTC. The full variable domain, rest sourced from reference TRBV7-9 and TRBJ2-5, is DTGVSQNPRHKITKRGQNVTFRCDPISEHNRLYWYRQTLGQGPEFLTYFQNEAQLEKSRLLSDRFSAERPKGSFSTLEIQRTEQGDSAMYLCASSLGRVQYQETQYFGPGTRLLVL.

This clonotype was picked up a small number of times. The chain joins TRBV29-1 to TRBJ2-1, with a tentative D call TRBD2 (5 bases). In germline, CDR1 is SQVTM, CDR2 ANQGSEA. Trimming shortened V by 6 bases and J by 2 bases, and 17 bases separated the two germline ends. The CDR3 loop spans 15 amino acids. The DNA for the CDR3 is TGCAGCGTCCGTGAGGGAGCCCTTGCCTACAATGAGCAGTTCTTC. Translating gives CSVREGALAYNEQFF.

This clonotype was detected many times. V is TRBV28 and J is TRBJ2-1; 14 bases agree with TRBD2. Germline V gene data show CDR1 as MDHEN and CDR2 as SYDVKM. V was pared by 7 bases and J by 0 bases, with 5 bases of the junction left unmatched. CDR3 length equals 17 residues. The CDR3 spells CASIPGLAGVSYNEQFF. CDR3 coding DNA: TGTGCCAGCATTCCGGGACTAGCGGGAGTCTCCTACAATGAGCAGTTCTTC.

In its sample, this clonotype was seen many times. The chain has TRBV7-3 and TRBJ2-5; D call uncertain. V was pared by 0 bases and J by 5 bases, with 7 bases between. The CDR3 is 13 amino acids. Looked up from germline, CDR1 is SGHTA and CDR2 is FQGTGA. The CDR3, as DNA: TGTGCCAGCAGCTTAACGTTCGTTGAGACCCAGTACTTC. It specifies CASSLTFVETQYF.

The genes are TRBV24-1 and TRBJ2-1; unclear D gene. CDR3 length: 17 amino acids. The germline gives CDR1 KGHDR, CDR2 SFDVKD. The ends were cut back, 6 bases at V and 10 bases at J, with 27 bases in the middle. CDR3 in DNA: TGTGCCACCAGTTGGACGGCGCCGAGCAGCCCCGAGTCCGAGCAGTTCTTC. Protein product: CATSWTAPSSPESEQFF.

CDR3 sequence (DNA): TGTGCCAGCAGTGATACAGGACGGTCAATTGGCTACACCTTC. The encoded protein is CASSDTGRSIGYTF. The genes are TRBV2 and TRBJ1-2; TRBD1 might be the D (5 bases). V lost 3 bases and J 7 bases, leaving 15 bases between the germline ends. This CDR3 is 14 amino acids long. Germline CDR1 SNHLY, CDR2 FYNNEI.

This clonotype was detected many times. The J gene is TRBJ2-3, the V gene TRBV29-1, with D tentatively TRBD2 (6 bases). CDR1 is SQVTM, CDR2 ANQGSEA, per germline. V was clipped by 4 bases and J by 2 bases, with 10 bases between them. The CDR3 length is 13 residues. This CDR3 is CSVVAGLTDTQYF. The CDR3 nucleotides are TGCAGCGTTGTTGCGGGACTCACAGATACGCAGTATTTT.

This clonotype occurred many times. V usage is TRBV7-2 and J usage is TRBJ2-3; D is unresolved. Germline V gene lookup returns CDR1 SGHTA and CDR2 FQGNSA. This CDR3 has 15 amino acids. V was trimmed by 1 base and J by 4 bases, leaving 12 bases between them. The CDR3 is CASSLEPLRADTQYF. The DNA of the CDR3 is TGTGCCAGCAGCTTAGAGCCGCTTCGGGCAGATACGCAGTATTTT.

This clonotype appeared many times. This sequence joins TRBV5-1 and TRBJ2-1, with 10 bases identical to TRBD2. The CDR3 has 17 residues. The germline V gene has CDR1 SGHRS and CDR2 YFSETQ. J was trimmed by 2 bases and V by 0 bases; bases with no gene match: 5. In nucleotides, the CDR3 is TGCGCCAGCAGCTTGGAAACTAGCGGGAACCCCTACAATGAGCAGTTCTTC. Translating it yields CASSLETSGNPYNEQFF.

The CDR3 loop is CASSLPTLTSGEADTQYF. The DNA for the CDR3 is TGTGCCAGCAGCTTACCTACCCTGACTAGCGGGGAAGCAGATACGCAGTATTTT. This chain uses TRBV11-2 with TRBJ2-3; 11 bases fit TRBD2. The germline CDR1 and CDR2 sequences are SGHAT and FQNNGV. The CDR3 length is 18 residues. With 2 bases clipped from V and 4 bases from J, the junction kept 11 bases outside the gene matches. Supplemented by reference TRBV11-2 and TRBJ2-3, the full variable domain reads EAGVAQSPRYKIIEKRQSVAFWCNPISGHATLYWYQQILGQGPKLLIQFQNNGVVDDSQLPKDRFSAERLKGVDSTLKIQPAKLEDSAVYLCASSLPTLTSGEADTQYFGPGTRLTVL.